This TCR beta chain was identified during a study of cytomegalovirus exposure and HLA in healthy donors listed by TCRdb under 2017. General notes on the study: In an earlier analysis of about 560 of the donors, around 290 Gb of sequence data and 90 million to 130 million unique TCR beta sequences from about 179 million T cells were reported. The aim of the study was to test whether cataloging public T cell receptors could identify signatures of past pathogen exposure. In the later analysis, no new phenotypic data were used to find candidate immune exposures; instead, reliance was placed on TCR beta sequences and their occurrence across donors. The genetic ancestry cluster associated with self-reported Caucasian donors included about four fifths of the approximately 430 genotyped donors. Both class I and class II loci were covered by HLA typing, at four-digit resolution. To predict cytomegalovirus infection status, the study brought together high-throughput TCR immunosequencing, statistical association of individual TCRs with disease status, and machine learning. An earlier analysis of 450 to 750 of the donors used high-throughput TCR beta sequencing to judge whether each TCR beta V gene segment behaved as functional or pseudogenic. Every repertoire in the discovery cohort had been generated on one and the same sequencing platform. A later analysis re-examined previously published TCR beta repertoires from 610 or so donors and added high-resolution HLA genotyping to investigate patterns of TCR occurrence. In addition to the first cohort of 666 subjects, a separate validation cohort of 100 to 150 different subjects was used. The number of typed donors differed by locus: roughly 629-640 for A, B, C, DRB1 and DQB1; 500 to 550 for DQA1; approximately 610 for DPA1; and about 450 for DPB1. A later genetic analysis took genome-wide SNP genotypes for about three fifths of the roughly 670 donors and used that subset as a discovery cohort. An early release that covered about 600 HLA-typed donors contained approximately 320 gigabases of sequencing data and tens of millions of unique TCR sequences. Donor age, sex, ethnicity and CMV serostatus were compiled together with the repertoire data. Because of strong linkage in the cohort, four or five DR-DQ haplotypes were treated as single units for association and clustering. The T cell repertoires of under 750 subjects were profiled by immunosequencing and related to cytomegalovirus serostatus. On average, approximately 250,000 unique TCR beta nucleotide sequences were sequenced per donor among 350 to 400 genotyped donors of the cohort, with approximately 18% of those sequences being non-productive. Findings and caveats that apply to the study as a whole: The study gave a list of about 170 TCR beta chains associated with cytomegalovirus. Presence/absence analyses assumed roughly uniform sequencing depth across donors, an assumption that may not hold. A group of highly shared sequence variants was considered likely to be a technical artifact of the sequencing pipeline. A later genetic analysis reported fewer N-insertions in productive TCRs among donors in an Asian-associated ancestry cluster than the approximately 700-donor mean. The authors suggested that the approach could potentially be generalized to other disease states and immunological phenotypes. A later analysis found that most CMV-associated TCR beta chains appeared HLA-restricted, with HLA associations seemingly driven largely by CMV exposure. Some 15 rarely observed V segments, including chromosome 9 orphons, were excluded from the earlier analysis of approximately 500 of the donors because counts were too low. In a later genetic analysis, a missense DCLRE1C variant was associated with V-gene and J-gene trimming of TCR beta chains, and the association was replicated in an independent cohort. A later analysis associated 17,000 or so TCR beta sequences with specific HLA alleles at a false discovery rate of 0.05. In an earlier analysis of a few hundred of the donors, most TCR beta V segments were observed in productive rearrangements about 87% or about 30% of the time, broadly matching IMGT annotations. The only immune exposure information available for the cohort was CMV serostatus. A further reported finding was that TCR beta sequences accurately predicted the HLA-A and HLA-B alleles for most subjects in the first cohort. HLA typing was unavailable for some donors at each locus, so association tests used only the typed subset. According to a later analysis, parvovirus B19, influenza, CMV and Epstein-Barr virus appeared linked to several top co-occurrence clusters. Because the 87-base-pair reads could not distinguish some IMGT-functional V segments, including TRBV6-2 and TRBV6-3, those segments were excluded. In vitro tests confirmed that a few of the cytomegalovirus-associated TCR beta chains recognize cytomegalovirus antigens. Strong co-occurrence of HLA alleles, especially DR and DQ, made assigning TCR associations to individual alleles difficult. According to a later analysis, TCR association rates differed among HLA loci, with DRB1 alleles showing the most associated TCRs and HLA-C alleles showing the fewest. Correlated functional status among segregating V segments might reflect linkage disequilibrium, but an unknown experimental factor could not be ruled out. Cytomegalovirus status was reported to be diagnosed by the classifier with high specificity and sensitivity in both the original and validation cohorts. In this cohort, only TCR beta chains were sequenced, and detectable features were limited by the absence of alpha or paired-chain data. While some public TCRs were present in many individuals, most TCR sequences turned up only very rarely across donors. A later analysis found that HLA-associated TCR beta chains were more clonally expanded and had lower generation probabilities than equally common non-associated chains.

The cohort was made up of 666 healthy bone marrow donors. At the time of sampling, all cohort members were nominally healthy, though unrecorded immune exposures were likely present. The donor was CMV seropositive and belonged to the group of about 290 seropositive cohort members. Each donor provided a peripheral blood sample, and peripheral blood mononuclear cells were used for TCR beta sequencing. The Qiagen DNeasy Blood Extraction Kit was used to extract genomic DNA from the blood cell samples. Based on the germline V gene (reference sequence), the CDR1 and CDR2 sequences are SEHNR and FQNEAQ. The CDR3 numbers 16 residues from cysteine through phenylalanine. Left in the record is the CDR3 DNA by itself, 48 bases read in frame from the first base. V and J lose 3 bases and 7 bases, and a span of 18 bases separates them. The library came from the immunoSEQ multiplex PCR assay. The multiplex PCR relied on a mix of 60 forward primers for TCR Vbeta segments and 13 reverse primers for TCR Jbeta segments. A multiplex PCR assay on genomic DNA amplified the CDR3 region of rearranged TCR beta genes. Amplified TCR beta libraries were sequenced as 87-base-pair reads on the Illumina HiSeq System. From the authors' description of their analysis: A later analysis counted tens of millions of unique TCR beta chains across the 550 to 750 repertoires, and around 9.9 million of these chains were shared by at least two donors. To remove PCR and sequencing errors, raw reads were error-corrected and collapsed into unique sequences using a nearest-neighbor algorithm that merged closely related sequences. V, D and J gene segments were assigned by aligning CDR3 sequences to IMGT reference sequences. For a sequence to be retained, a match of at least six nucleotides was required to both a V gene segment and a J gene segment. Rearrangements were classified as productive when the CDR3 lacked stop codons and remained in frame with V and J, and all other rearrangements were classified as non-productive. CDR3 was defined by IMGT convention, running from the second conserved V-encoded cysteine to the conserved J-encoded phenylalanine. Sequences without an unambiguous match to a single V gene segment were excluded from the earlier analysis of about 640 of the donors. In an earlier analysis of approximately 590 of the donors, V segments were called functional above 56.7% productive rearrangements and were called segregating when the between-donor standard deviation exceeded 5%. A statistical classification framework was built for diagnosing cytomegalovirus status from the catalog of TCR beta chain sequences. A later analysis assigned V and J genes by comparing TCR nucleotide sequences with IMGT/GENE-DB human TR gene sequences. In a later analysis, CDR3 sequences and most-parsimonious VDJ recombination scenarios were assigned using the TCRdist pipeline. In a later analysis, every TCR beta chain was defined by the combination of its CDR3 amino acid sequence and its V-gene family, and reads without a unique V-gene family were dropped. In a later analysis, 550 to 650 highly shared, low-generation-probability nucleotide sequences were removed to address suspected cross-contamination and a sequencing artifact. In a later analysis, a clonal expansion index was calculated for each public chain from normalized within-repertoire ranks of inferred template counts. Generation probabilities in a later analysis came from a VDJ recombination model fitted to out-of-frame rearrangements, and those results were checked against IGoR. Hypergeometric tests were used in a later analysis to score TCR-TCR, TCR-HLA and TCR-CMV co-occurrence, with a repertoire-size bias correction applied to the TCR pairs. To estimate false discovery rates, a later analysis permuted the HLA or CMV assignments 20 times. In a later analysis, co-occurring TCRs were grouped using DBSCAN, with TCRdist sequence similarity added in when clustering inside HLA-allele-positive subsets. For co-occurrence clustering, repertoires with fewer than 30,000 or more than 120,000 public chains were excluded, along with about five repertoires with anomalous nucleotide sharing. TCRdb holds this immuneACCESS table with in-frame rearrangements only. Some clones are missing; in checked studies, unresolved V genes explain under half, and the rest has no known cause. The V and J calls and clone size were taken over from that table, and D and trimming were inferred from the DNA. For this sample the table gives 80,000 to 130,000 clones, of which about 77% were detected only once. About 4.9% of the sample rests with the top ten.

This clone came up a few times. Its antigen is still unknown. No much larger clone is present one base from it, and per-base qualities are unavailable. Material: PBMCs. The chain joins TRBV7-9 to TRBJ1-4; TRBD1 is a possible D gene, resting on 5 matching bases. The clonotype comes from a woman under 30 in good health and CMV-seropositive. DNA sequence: TGTGCCAGCAGCTTCCCCTCGGGTCCCGGGGGTGAAAAACTGTTTTTT. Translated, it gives CASSFPSGPGGEKLFF. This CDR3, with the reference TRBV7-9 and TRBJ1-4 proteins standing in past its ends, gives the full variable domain DTGVSQNPRHKITKRGQNVTFRCDPISEHNRLYWYRQTLGQGPEFLTYFQNEAQLEKSRLLSDRFSAERPKGSFSTLEIQRTEQGDSAMYLCASSFPSGPGGEKLFFGSGTQLSVL.